Shown below are 20 T cell receptor beta chains from a single sample sequenced in a study of STAT5B mutations in CD4+ large granular lymphocyte leukemia. Generated by immunoSEQ multiplex PCR, the TCRdb table keeps only in-frame clones and is missing some. The repertoire holds 20,000 to 25,000 clones, with approximately 70% as singletons. Material for sequencing was CD4+ T cells from blood buffy coats. These TCRs come from a human donor in good health.

CDR3 sequence (DNA): TGCGCCAGCAGTGAGACTCGGGAGGGGAGGCAAGAGACCCAGTACTTC. The encoded protein is CASSETREGRQETQYF. The chain uses TRBV10-1 and TRBJ2-5, with 8 bases matching TRBD2. Per germline, CDR1 WNHNN and CDR2 SYGVQD (reference sequence). Trimming took 2 bases from V and 2 from J; bases not matched to a gene: 7. The CDR3 length is 16 residues.

The CDR3: CALAPLGGSAYNEQFF. DNA of the CDR3: TGTGCCCTAGCCCCCCTGGGGGGGAGTGCCTACAATGAGCAGTTCTTC. The rearrangement joins TRBV10-3 to TRBJ2-1; TRBD2 matches 7 bases. Trimming removed 11 bases from V and 2 bases from J; junction bases left unmatched: 15. CDR3 length equals 16 residues. Germline V CDR1 and CDR2: ENHRY, SYGVKD.

This clone was counted only a few times. The chain uses TRBV4-1 and TRBJ2-7, with D possibly TRBD2 on 6 matching bases. The CDR3 has 14 amino acids. V was pared by 0 bases and J by 3 bases, with 9 bases between. From germline, CDR1 is MGHRA and CDR2 YSYEKL. CDR3 coding DNA: TGCGCCAGCAGCCAAGAATTCGGGGGCTACGAGCAGTACTTC. This translates into CASSQEFGGYEQYF.

The chain links TRBV5-1 to TRBJ2-2, with 9 bases aligning to TRBD1. This CDR3 is built from 16 residues. Germline values: CDR1 SGHRS, CDR2 YFSETQ. J lost 1 base, V lost 5 bases, and 6 bases had no gene match. CDR3 loop: CASSLGDRENTGELFF. For the CDR3, the DNA is TGCGCCAGCAGTCTGGGGGACAGGGAGAACACCGGGGAGCTGTTTTTT. Combining the CDR3 with reference TRBV5-1 and TRBJ2-2 gives the whole variable domain KAGVTQTPRYLIKTRGQQVTLSCSPISGHRSVSWYQQTPGQGLQFLFEYFSETQRNKGNFPGRFSGRQFSNSRSEMNVSTLELGDSALYLCASSLGDRENTGELFFGEGSRLTVL.

The chain links TRBV7-2 to TRBJ2-2; TRBD1 aligns across 9 bases. Per germline, CDR1 SGHTA and CDR2 FQGNSA. The trim removed 0 bases at V and 7 bases at J, leaving 0 bases unmatched. The CDR3 consists of 14 residues. CDR3 region: CASSLATGGGELFF. Here the CDR3 DNA reads TGTGCCAGCAGCTTAGCGACAGGGGGCGGGGAGCTGTTTTTT.

V usage is TRBV7-2 and J usage is TRBJ2-5; D call uncertain. This CDR3 has 13 amino acids. In germline, CDR1 is SGHTA, CDR2 FQGNSA. V was pared by 0 bases and J by 3 bases, with 5 bases between. The DNA for the CDR3 is TGTGCCAGCAGCTTAGCGGGGAAAGAGACCCAGTACTTC. Its translation: CASSLAGKETQYF.

The chain uses TRBV5-1 and TRBJ2-1, with D possibly matching TRBD2 (6 bases). This CDR3 has 17 residues. Germline V gene data show CDR1 as SGHRS and CDR2 as YFSETQ. Trimming left V 0 bases short and J 0 bases short, with 13 bases between. This CDR3 is CASSLAVTGSSYNEQFF. The CDR3, as DNA: TGCGCCAGCAGCTTGGCCGTGACCGGGAGCTCCTACAATGAGCAGTTCTTC. Supplemented by reference TRBV5-1 and TRBJ2-1, the full variable domain reads KAGVTQTPRYLIKTRGQQVTLSCSPISGHRSVSWYQQTPGQGLQFLFEYFSETQRNKGNFPGRFSGRQFSNSRSEMNVSTLELGDSALYLCASSLAVTGSSYNEQFFGPGTRLTVL.

This clone was observed a few times. This chain joins TRBV15 and TRBJ1-1; D is undetermined. Germline V gives CDR1 LNHNV, CDR2 YYDKDF (reference sequence). The CDR3 consists of 13 residues. V lost 1 base and J lost 4, with 7 bases in between. As DNA, the CDR3 is TGTGCCACCAGCAGAGTTTCAGGCACTGAAGCTTTCTTT. It encodes CATSRVSGTEAFF.

The CDR3 sequence: CASSYIDRAEQYF. CDR3 in DNA: TGTGCCAGCAGTTACATCGACAGGGCCGAGCAGTACTTC. V gene TRBV6-6 combines with J gene TRBJ2-7, with 7 positions matching TRBD1. This CDR3 has 13 residues. The V and J ends lost 2 bases and 6 bases, in that order; junction bases with no gene match: 4. Germline V CDR1 and CDR2: MNHNY, SVGAGI (reference sequence).

In its sample, this clone was seen once. J is TRBJ1-2 and V is TRBV6-6; 7 nucleotides line up with TRBD1. Trimming took 0 bases from V and 7 from J; bases not matched to a gene: 5. CDR1 and CDR2 (germline): MNHNY, SVGAGI (reference sequence). This CDR3 is 14 amino acids long. CDR3 residues: CASSYSGRGFGYTF. DNA of the CDR3: TGTGCCAGCAGTTACTCGGGCAGGGGGTTTGGCTACACCTTC.

The gene calls are TRBV2 and TRBJ1-4; tentative D call: TRBD1 (5 bases). This CDR3 spans 14 amino acids. Per the germline V gene, CDR1 is SNHLY and CDR2 is FYNNEI. V was trimmed by 1 base and J by 9 bases, leaving 12 bases between them. The DNA for the CDR3 is TGTGCCAGCAGTGAAGGGGGCCTGACCCAAAAACTGTTTTTT. Amino acids: CASSEGGLTQKLFF.

J is TRBJ2-1 and V is TRBV30; tentatively, D is TRBD2 (6 bases). This CDR3 has 14 amino acids. Germline V lookup: CDR1 GTSNPN, CDR2 SVGIG (reference sequence). The V gene lost 0 bases and the J gene lost 8 bases, with 14 bases spanning the gap. The CDR3 region is CAWSVRAGPYEQFF. CDR3 in DNA: TGTGCCTGGAGTGTACGCGCGGGACCCTATGAGCAGTTCTTC.

J is TRBJ2-3 and V is TRBV7-2; TRBD1 matches at 8 bases. CDR1 SGHTA and CDR2 FQGNSA come from the germline V gene. This CDR3 region has 16 residues. Trimming at V came to 2 bases and at J to 4 bases, leaving 8 bases not matched to a gene. The CDR3 DNA reads TGTGCCAGCAGCTTAAAAACAGGGGGTAGCGCAGATACGCAGTATTTT. This gives the protein CASSLKTGGSADTQYF. Full variable domain (outside the CDR3, taken from reference TRBV7-2 and TRBJ2-3): GAGVSQSPSNKVTEKGKDVELRCDPISGHTALYWYRQSLGQGLEFLIYFQGNSAPDKSGLPSDRFSAERTGGSVSTLTIQRTQQEDSAVYLCASSLKTGGSADTQYFGPGTRLTVL.

This clone was recorded once. The chain uses TRBV7-2 and TRBJ1-5; 7 bases are a match to TRBD1. The CDR3 has 16 amino acids. Trimming removed 1 base from V and 2 bases from J; junction bases left unmatched: 5. Looked up from germline, CDR1 is SGHTA and CDR2 is FQGNSA. For the CDR3, the DNA is TGTGCCAGCAGCTTAGTCACAGGGGCGGGCAATCAGCCCCAGCATTTT. This sequence encodes CASSLVTGAGNQPQHF. The complete variable domain, with remaining parts taken from reference TRBV7-2 and TRBJ1-5, reads GAGVSQSPSNKVTEKGKDVELRCDPISGHTALYWYRQSLGQGLEFLIYFQGNSAPDKSGLPSDRFSAERTGGSVSTLTIQRTQQEDSAVYLCASSLVTGAGNQPQHFGDGTRLSIL.

The sample holds one count of this clone. The rearrangement links TRBV5-4 to TRBJ2-5; 9 bases fit TRBD1. This CDR3 comprises 15 residues. Germline CDR1 reads SGHNT; CDR2 reads YYREEE (reference sequence). Trimming took 4 bases from V and 2 from J; bases not matched to a gene: 6. The CDR3 spells CASSLAGQGQETQYF. CDR3 DNA sequence: TGTGCCAGCAGCCTGGCGGGACAGGGTCAAGAGACCCAGTACTTC.

This rearrangement joins TRBV27 to TRBJ2-2; 13 bases map to TRBD2. Germline CDR1 and CDR2: MNHEY and SMNVEV (reference sequence). The J segment lost 5 bases and the V segment lost 6 bases, leaving 3 bases of the junction unmatched. The CDR3 has 15 amino acids. The CDR3 nucleotides read TGTGCCAGCAGACTGACTAGCGGGGGGACCGGGGAGCTGTTTTTT. It yields the protein CASRLTSGGTGELFF.

This clone occurred once. This sequence joins TRBV6-6 and TRBJ2-7; 8 bases match TRBD2. The CDR3 totals 14 residues. The germline gives CDR1 MNHNY, CDR2 SVGAGI (reference sequence). Losses at the gene ends were 3 bases for V and 4 bases for J; bases not matched to a gene: 5. The CDR3 loop reads CASSYAGGRYEQYF. CDR3 DNA: TGTGCCAGCAGTTATGCGGGAGGCCGGTACGAGCAGTACTTC.

The rearrangement links TRBV29-1 to TRBJ1-1, with D tentatively TRBD1 (6 bases). The germline CDR1 and CDR2 sequences are SQVTM and ANQGSEA. With 3 bases removed from V and 10 bases from J, the gap between germline ends came to 18 bases. This CDR3 comprises 13 residues. The DNA of the CDR3 is TGCAGCGTTGATGGGGAAATCAGGGGTGGAGCTTTCTTT. It is translated as CSVDGEIRGGAFF.

V is TRBV9 and J is TRBJ1-3, with D perhaps matching TRBD1 (6 bases). This CDR3 is built from 12 residues. Germline lookup yields CDR1 SGDLS and CDR2 YYNGEE. Trimming removed 8 bases from V and 1 base from J, with 7 bases in between. The CDR3 loop is CASGQSGNTIYF. CDR3 coding DNA: TGTGCCAGTGGACAGTCTGGAAACACCATATATTTT.

The chain recombines TRBV7-2 with TRBJ1-5; maybe TRBD1 (5 bases). CDR1 SGHTA and CDR2 FQGNSA come from the germline V gene. The V gene lost 1 base and the J gene lost 5 bases, with 12 bases spanning the gap. The CDR3 sequence is 15 residues long. The CDR3 is CASSLGGPGDQPQHF. The CDR3, as DNA: TGTGCCAGCAGCTTAGGGGGCCCCGGGGATCAGCCCCAGCATTTT. Looking up the rest from reference TRBV7-2 and TRBJ1-5 gives the full variable domain: GAGVSQSPSNKVTEKGKDVELRCDPISGHTALYWYRQSLGQGLEFLIYFQGNSAPDKSGLPSDRFSAERTGGSVSTLTIQRTQQEDSAVYLCASSLGGPGDQPQHFGDGTRLSIL.